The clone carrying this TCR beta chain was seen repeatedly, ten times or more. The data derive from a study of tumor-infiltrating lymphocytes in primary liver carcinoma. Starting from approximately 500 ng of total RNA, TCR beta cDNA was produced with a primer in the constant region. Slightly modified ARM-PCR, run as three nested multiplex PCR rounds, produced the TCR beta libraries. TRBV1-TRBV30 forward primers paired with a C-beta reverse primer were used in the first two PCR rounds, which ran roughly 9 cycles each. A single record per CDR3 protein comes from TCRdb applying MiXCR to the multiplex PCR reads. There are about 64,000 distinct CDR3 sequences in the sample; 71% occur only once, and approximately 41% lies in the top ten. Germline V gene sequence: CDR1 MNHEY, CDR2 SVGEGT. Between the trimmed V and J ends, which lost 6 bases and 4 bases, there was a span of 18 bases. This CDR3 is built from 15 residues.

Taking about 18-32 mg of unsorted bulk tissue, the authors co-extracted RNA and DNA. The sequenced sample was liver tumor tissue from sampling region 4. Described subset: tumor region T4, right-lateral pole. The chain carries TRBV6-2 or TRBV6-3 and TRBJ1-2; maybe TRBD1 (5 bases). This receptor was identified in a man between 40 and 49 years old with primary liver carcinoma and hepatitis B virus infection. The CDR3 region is CASRPGWGNAYGYTF. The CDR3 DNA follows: TGTGCCAGCAGACCGGGCTGGGGGAACGCCTATGGCTACACCTTC.